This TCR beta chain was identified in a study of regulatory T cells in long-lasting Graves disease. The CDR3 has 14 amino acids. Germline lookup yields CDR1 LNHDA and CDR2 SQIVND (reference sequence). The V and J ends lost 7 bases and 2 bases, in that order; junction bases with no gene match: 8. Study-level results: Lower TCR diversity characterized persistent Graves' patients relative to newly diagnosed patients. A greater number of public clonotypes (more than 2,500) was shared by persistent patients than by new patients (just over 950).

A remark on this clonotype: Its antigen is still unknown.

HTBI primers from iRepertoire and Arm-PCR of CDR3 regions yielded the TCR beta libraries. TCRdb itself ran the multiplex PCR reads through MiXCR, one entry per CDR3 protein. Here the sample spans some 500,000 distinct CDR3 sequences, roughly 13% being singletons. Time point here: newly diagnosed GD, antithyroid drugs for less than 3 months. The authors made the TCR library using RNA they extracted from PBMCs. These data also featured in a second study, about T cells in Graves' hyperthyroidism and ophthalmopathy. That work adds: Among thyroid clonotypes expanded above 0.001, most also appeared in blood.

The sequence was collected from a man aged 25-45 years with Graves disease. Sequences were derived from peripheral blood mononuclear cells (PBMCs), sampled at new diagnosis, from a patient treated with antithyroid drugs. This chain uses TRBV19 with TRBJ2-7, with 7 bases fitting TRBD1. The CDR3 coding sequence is TGTGCCAGTACCCGCCGGACAGGCCCCTACGAGCAGTACTTC. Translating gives CASTRRTGPYEQYF. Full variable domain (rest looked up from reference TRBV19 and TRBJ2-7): DGGITQSPKYLFRKEGQNVTLSCEQNLNHDAMYWYRQDPGQGLRLIYYSQIVNDFQKGDIAEGYSVSREKKESFPLTVTSAQKNPTAFYLCASTRRTGPYEQYFGPGTRLTVT.